This T cell receptor beta chain was documented in a study of cytomegalovirus exposure and HLA in healthy donors. With 60 Vbeta and 13 Jbeta primers, the PCR was carried out. Sequencing was performed with immunoSEQ multiplex PCR; in TCRdb, only in-frame clones are kept and a portion is missing. The sample lists about 86,000 clones, about 70% occurring once. V trimming: 4 bases; J trimming: 6 bases; junction bases outside the gene matches: 5. CDR1 and CDR2 (germline): SGHTA, FQGNSA. The CDR3 is 14 amino acids. The chain uses TRBV7-2 and TRBJ2-2, with 7 bases matching TRBD1. The sequence was obtained from a man aged 60 to 69 in good health and CMV-seronegative. Sequenced sample: PBMCs. The DNA for the CDR3 is TGTGCCAGCAGCTCACAGGGGTCTTCCGGGGAGCTGTTTTTT. This gives the protein CASSSQGSSGELFF.